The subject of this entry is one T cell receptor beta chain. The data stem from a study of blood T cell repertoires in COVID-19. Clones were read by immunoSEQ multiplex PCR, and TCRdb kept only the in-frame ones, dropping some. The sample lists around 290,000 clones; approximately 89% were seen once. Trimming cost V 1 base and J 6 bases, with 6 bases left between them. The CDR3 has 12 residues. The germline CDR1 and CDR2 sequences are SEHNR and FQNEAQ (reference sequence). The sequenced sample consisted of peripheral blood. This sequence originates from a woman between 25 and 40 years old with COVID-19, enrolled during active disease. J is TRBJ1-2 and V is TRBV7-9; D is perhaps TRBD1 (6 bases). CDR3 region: CASSLGDNGYTF. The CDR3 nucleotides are TGTGCCAGCAGCTTAGGGGACAATGGCTACACCTTC.